This TCR beta chain was captured in a study of T-cell memory formation after mild COVID-19 listed by TCRdb under 2021. Describing the broader study: Most TCR sequence clusters were specific to one of the two donors. In two donors, T-cell clones that expanded and contracted after mild COVID-19 were followed by sequencing TCRalpha and TCRbeta repertoires longitudinally. Two young, previously healthy adult volunteers, one female and one male, were included in the cohort. General conclusions and limits of the study: The study covered only two mild cases, and larger cohorts including severe cases with pre-infection samples were considered necessary. SARS-CoV-2 specificity was not confirmed for the second-wave clones peaking on day 37. Balanced CD4/CD8 phenotypes were observed for clones contracting from day 15 to 85, whereas a bias towards CD4+ was observed for a second wave of clones expanding from day 15 to 37. Contracting CD4+ clones were found mainly in CM and EM memory subsets, while CD8+ clones were enriched in EMRA. The detection of some responding clones in pre-infection memory suggests that pre-existing cross-reactive memory T cells joined the SARS-CoV-2 response.

V loses 3 bases of germline sequence and J loses 8 bases, and the interval between the two ends is 7 bases. The CDR3 contains 11 residues, cysteine and phenylalanine counted. The DNA shown is the 33-base CDR3, in frame from base 1. Ficoll-Paque density gradient centrifugation was the method used to isolate PBMCs. The sample was run on an Illumina NovaSeq 6000. TCRalpha and TCRbeta cDNA libraries were built by 5'RACE with constant-segment primers, adding sample barcodes and unique molecular identifiers. Trizol reagent was used to extract RNA from every sample. Libraries were amplified in two PCR steps, with a second sample barcode and Illumina TruSeq adapters added in the second step. The libraries were sequenced on an Illumina NovaSeq using 2 x 150 bp paired-end reads. In the authors' own workflow: Demultiplexing of reads and collapsing into UMI-guided consensus sequences were performed with migec v1.2.7. With mixcr v2.1.11, UMI consensuses were aligned to TRA and TRB V and J templates and assembled into clonotypes. Expanded or contracted clonotypes were those called significant by both edgeR and NoisET, with noise models trained on biological replicates. edgeR calls used a false discovery rate-adjusted p below 0.01 and a log2 fold-change threshold of 1. As an exploratory analysis of dynamics, PCA with hierarchical clustering was applied to max-normalized trajectories of the 1000 most abundant clonotypes. Separately sequenced CD4+ and CD8+ repertoires were used to assign a CD4 or CD8 phenotype to each responding clone. TCRdb reprocessing: public reads trimmed at Q25 with fastp, clones called with MiXCR, in-frame beta chains kept. Rows matching on CDR3 protein sequence are summarized as one entry with the most common DNA and genes. The V and J calls shown here were made by TCRdb, not taken from the authors' results. The sample yields 550,000 to 700,000 distinct CDR3 sequences; around 16% were counted once. The ten largest clones take up about 7.5% of the sample.

This clonotype was seen only a few times. This receptor's antigen is unknown. The sample holds no much larger clone one base away, and base qualities are not on file. This sequence was found in an adult woman who had mild COVID-19 (a few samples of this study predate the infection). The sample titles of this study are shuffled in the database, so cell type and time point are left out; the donor was told from shared clones. Specimen: PBMCs or a T cell subset sorted from them (not recorded which). The chain is encoded by TRBV12-3 or TRBV12-4 joined to TRBJ1-2, with an unclear D gene assignment. For the CDR3, the sequence is CASSFLGGYTF. The nucleotides are TGTGCCAGCAGTTTTCTGGGAGGCTACACCTTC.